This T cell receptor (beta chain) originates from a study of cytotoxic CD8 clonotypes in ibrutinib-treated CLL. Overall study context: Patient counts were 11 relapsed/refractory, 15 treatment-naive and under 18 IGHV unmutated. Responses comprised 24 partial and 2 complete; at median approximately 68 months, about 15 remained remitted and roughly twelve progressed. Study results and limitations: Baseline clonality, above age-matched healthy donor levels, tracked circulating CD8+ T-cell counts.

Generated by immunoSEQ multiplex PCR, the TCRdb table keeps only in-frame clones and is missing some. The sample shows 150,000 or so clones, about 70% of them seen only once. Concerning this clone itself: What it binds is unknown.

The CDR3 has 16 residues. The ends were cut back, 6 bases at V and 0 bases at J, with 15 bases in the middle. CDR1 is MDHEN and CDR2 is SYDVKM in the germline V gene. This sequence joins TRBV28 and TRBJ1-3; D ambiguous. Sequencing was performed on PBMCs, taken after 24 months of ibrutinib treatment. The receptor's source is a human donor with chronic lymphocytic leukemia. CDR3 in DNA: TGTGCCAGCAGCCAACCAGGCGGCCACTCTGGAAACACCATATATTTT. It encodes CASSQPGGHSGNTIYF. Full variable domain (missing parts from reference TRBV28 and TRBJ1-3): DVKVTQSSRYLVKRTGEKVFLECVQDMDHENMFWYRQDPGLGLRLIYFSYDVKMKEKGDIPEGYSVSREKKERFSLILESASTNQTSMYLCASSQPGGHSGNTIYFGEGSWLTVV.